Given below is one T cell receptor beta chain in context. This CDR3 has 14 amino acids. Looked up from germline, CDR1 is SGHVS and CDR2 is FNYEAQ. V lost 5 bases to trimming and J lost 4 bases; unmatched junction nucleotides: 0. Assay used: immunoSEQ multiplex PCR; TCRdb lists only in-frame clones, some missing. The table lists tens of thousands of clones, roughly 82% of them singletons. This sample was taken from a study of blood T cell repertoires in COVID-19. The V gene is TRBV7-6, the J gene TRBJ2-1; TRBD2 matches at 12 bases. This receptor was obtained from a woman aged 80 or over with acute or convalescent COVID-19. The specimen was peripheral blood. CDR3 sequence reads: CASSGLAGYNEQFF. The CDR3 bases are TGTGCCAGCAGCGGACTAGCGGGATACAATGAGCAGTTCTTC. Looking up the rest from reference TRBV7-6 and TRBJ2-1 gives the full variable domain: GAGVSQSPRYKVTKRGQDVALRCDPISGHVSLYWYRQALGQGPEFLTYFNYEAQQDKSGLPNDRFSAERPEGSISTLTIQRTEQRDSAMYRCASSGLAGYNEQFFGPGTRLTVL.